The text below deals with one TCR beta chain. Its target is unknown. The V segment lost 10 bases and the J segment 3 bases; nucleotides outside the gene matches: 12. The CDR3 has 15 residues. CDR1 is SNHLY and CDR2 is FYNNEI in the germline V gene. Some clones are missing from TCRdb's copy, which holds only in-frame ones; the method was immunoSEQ multiplex PCR. The table lists 40,000 to 55,000 clones, approximately 95% of them singletons, with around 0.23% in the top ten. The data are from a study of graft-versus-host responses after intestinal transplantation. Study-level results: There were GvH clones found in recipient marrow, and some of them appeared first in ileum or blood. There was an association between peak levels of circulating GvH clones and early post-transplant HvG declines.

The chain joins TRBV2 to TRBJ2-3; 8 nucleotides agree with TRBD2. The TCR sequence derives from a human donor who was the organ donor for an intestinal transplant. This specimen was unstimulated CD8+ T cells sorted from spleen or lymph node cells, taken before transplant. CDR3 loop: CATWGSSGDTDTQYF. The CDR3 DNA is TGTGCCACCTGGGGGAGTAGCGGGGATACAGATACGCAGTATTTT.